The present entry profiles one TCR beta chain with its context. Those patients with uncontrolled infection, other autoimmune disease, pregnancy or lactation were excluded. Researchers took RNA transcripts and amplified the TCR beta CDR3 regions from them. The HTBI primer set served for first-round RT-PCR of the TCR CDR3. TCRdb re-called the multiplex PCR reads through MiXCR, storing one row per CDR3 protein. Among a few hundred thousand distinct CDR3 sequences listed, about 46% were seen once. The source of the sample is a study of T cells in Graves' hyperthyroidism and ophthalmopathy. The sample taken for sequencing was peripheral blood or thyroid tissue (not recorded which). This sequence was found in an adult woman with Graves' disease, either hyperthyroidism or ophthalmopathy (not recorded which).

CDR3: CSVEGTGKGQYF. The CDR3 DNA follows: TGCAGCGTTGAAGGGACAGGGAAAGGGCAGTACTTC. The chain carries TRBV29-1 and TRBJ2-7, with 8 bases aligning to TRBD1. The J segment lost 9 bases and the V segment lost 1 base, leaving 5 bases of the junction unmatched. There are 12 residues in the CDR3. Germline V CDR1 and CDR2: SQVTM, ANQGSEA.